This entry lists 19 T cell receptor beta chains sequenced from one sample in a study of blood T cells in healthy people across ages. Sample-barcoded 5' priming and a J-beta primer mix drove a second PCR of roughly 7 to 11 cycles. One entry per CDR3 protein, called by TCRdb with MiXCR from the 5' RACE reads. The table lists some 940,000 distinct CDR3 sequences, approximately 32% of them singletons. The sample was also reused in another study, on T cells of mothers and their children.

The sequenced material came from blood. Receptor source: a woman in her thirties or forties in good health.

The chain combines TRBV12-3 or TRBV12-4 with TRBJ1-2; 8 bases match TRBD1. The CDR3 has 14 amino acids. V dropped 4 bases and J dropped 7; count of bases not matched to a gene: 8. The CDR3 coding sequence is TGTGCCAGCAGTTCCTTTAAAGACAGGGGTGGCTACACCTTC. Translating it yields CASSSFKDRGGYTF.

This clonotype was picked up many times. The junction shows a germline mismatch at one end, possibly a read error. This chain joins TRBV5-1 and TRBJ2-1; D remains ambiguous. The CDR3 spans 13 residues. Germline lookup yields CDR1 SGHRS and CDR2 YFSETQ. The CDR3 protein is CASSLRSYDEQFF. CDR3 nucleotide sequence: TGCGCCAGCAGCTTGCGATCCTACGATGAGCAGTTCTTC. Variable domain in full (rest from reference TRBV5-1 and TRBJ2-1): KAGVTQTPRYLIKTRGQQVTLSCSPISGHRSVSWYQQTPGQGLQFLFEYFSETQRNKGNFPGRFSGRQFSNSRSEMNVSTLELGDSALYLCASSLRSYDEQFFGPGTRLTVL.

The chain has TRBV29-1 and TRBJ1-5, with a possible D match to TRBD1 (6 bases). Germline CDR1 SQVTM, CDR2 ANQGSEA. The CDR3 length is 13 residues. Deletions cut 4 bases from V and 3 bases from J, with 10 bases between. For the CDR3, the DNA is TGCAGCGTTGCCAGGGGCACCAATCAGCCCCAGCATTTT. Translation: CSVARGTNQPQHF.

This rearrangement joins TRBV20-1 to TRBJ1-1; 9 bases are shared with TRBD1. CDR1 is DFQATT and CDR2 is SNEGSKA in the germline V gene (reference sequence). Germline trimming cut 5 bases from V and 4 bases from J; bases unmatched to any gene: 11. This CDR3 spans 15 amino acids. CDR3 sequence reads: CSARRDREGGTEAFF. The DNA of the CDR3 is TGCAGTGCTCGCCGGGACAGGGAGGGTGGCACTGAAGCTTTCTTT.

This clonotype was seen a few times. CDR3 nucleotides: TGTGCCAGCAGCTCTACGGGCTGGGACTATGGCTACACCTTC. Translating it yields CASSSTGWDYGYTF. The V and J genes are TRBV6-5 and TRBJ1-2; D not resolved. Germline values: CDR1 MNHEY, CDR2 SVGAGI. V gave up 6 bases and J gave up 3 bases, with 14 bases separating them. The CDR3 has 14 residues.

This clonotype has a handful of counts. This chain uses TRBV4-1 with TRBJ1-5; D ambiguous. CDR1 is MGHRA and CDR2 is YSYEKL in the germline V gene. The V and J ends lost 0 bases and 0 bases respectively, with 6 bases between them. The CDR3 has 15 amino acids. Here the CDR3 reads CASSQEAYSNQPQHF. CDR3 nucleotides: TGCGCCAGCAGCCAAGAGGCCTATAGCAATCAGCCCCAGCATTTT.

Of note for this clonotype: This may stem from a read error, because a much larger clone lies one nucleotide away. The V gene is TRBV2, the J gene TRBJ2-7; D remains unclear. Between the trimmed V and J ends, which lost 2 bases and 3 bases, there was a span of 14 bases. Germline CDR1 reads SNHLY; CDR2 reads FYNNEI. There are 15 residues in the CDR3. The CDR3, as DNA: TGTGCCAGCAGTGAAAGGTTACAGAGCCGCTACGAGCAGTACTTC. Its protein product is CASSERLQSRYEQYF.

V is TRBV20-1 and J is TRBJ2-1; 9 nucleotides line up with TRBD2. With V trimmed by 0 bases and J by 4 bases, 7 bases remained unmatched. Germline loops: CDR1 DFQATT, CDR2 SNEGSKA (reference sequence). This CDR3 has 16 residues. The CDR3 nucleotides read TGCAGTGCTAGAGATGTGACTAGCGGTCGGTACAATGAGCAGTTCTTC. This sequence encodes CSARDVTSGRYNEQFF.

This clonotype was seen only a few times. The chain has TRBV5-1 and TRBJ2-1; TRBD1 aligns across 10 bases. The J segment lost 7 bases and the V segment lost 1 base, leaving 5 bases of the junction unmatched. Germline V lookup: CDR1 SGHRS, CDR2 YFSETQ. This CDR3 has 15 amino acids. CDR3 nucleotides: TGCGCCAGCAGCTTGACCCCGGGACAGGGGAATGAGCAGTTCTTC. Encoded protein: CASSLTPGQGNEQFF. Complete variable domain (other parts from reference TRBV5-1 and TRBJ2-1): KAGVTQTPRYLIKTRGQQVTLSCSPISGHRSVSWYQQTPGQGLQFLFEYFSETQRNKGNFPGRFSGRQFSNSRSEMNVSTLELGDSALYLCASSLTPGQGNEQFFGPGTRLTVL.

Ten or more counts support this clonotype. V and J are TRBV7-2 and TRBJ2-7; D perhaps matches TRBD2 (5 bases). V shed 1 base and J shed 6 bases, with 19 bases lying between them. Germline V CDR1 and CDR2: SGHTA, FQGNSA. The CDR3 runs to 16 residues. CDR3 nucleotide sequence: TGTGCCAGCAGCTTAGACGGACCGTCTATTCGGGGCGAGCAGTACTTC. It yields the protein CASSLDGPSIRGEQYF.

The chain combines TRBV5-1 with TRBJ2-7, with D perhaps matching TRBD2 (6 bases). V gave up 1 base and J gave up 5 bases, with 16 bases separating them. CDR3 length equals 15 residues. Germline CDR1 SGHRS, CDR2 YFSETQ. CDR3 sequence reads: CASSLRTSGSNEQYF. The CDR3 DNA is TGCGCCAGCAGCTTGAGGACATCCGGGAGCAACGAGCAGTACTTC.

In this sample, this clonotype turned up many times. The CDR3 nucleotides are TGTGCCAGCGGGGGACGAGGGCGGACCTACGAGCAGTACTTC. This translates into CASGGRGRTYEQYF. The chain links TRBV6-5 to TRBJ2-7; the D gene could be TRBD1 or TRBD2 (5 bases each). The length of the CDR3 is 14 residues. Germline V gene sequence: CDR1 MNHEY, CDR2 SVGAGI. V was clipped by 8 bases and J by 2 bases, with 16 bases between them.

The genes are TRBV9 and TRBJ1-1, with D uncertain. Germline loops: CDR1 SGDLS, CDR2 YYNGEE. This CDR3 is 14 amino acids long. Trimming left V 4 bases short and J 1 base short, with 11 bases between. The CDR3 DNA follows: TGTGCCAGCAGCCCGGAATCGGGGAACACTGAAGCTTTCTTT. This gives the protein CASSPESGNTEAFF.

A remark on this clonotype: Germline and junction disagree at one end, which may indicate a read error. V usage is TRBV27 and J usage is TRBJ2-4, with D perhaps TRBD1 (5 bases). The CDR3 spans 10 residues. Germline V gene data show CDR1 as MNHEY and CDR2 as SMNVEV (reference sequence). CDR3 in amino acids: CASSLPTSGF. The CDR3 coding sequence is TGTGCCAGCAGTTTACCGACTTCAGGGTTC.

This chain links TRBV12-3 or TRBV12-4 with TRBJ2-4, with a weak D call TRBD1 (5 bases). V lost 5 bases to trimming and J lost 6 bases, with 14 bases between them. The length of the CDR3 is 14 residues. The CDR3 protein is CASSLDGQPNIQYF. DNA of the CDR3: TGTGCCAGCAGTCTTGACGGACAACCAAACATTCAGTACTTC.

The chain recombines TRBV27 with TRBJ2-7; 7 bases line up with TRBD1. V was clipped by 5 bases and J by 0 bases; unmatched bases: 7. The CDR3 has 15 residues. Per germline, CDR1 MNHEY and CDR2 SMNVEV (reference sequence). DNA for the CDR3: TGTGCCAGCAGTCGAACCGGGACAGCCTCCTACGAGCAGTACTTC. Translated, it gives CASSRTGTASYEQYF.

Remarks on this clonotype: A read error may produce the germline difference seen at one junction end. J is TRBJ1-1 and V is TRBV27; no reliable D call. The CDR3 runs to 14 residues. In germline, CDR1 is MNHEY, CDR2 SMNVEV (reference sequence). CDR3 sequence (DNA): TGTGCCTGCAGCGGTGGGCCCAGCCCATTTGAAGCTTTCTTT. Translated, it gives CACSGGPSPFEAFF.

The chain couples TRBV28 to TRBJ1-2; 7 nucleotides agree with TRBD1. The germline CDR1 and CDR2 sequences are MDHEN and SYDVKM. The J segment lost 4 bases and the V segment lost 5 bases, leaving 4 bases of the junction unmatched. The CDR3 has 13 residues. CDR3 sequence (DNA): TGTGCCAGCAGTGTGGGACAGCCCTATGGCTACACCTTC. It codes for CASSVGQPYGYTF.

The rearrangement joins TRBV28 to TRBJ1-2; the D gene is possibly TRBD1 (6 bases). The germline V and J ends were trimmed by 1 base and 4 bases, with 16 bases remaining between them. Germline lookup yields CDR1 MDHEN and CDR2 SYDVKM. The CDR3 runs 16 residues. DNA of the CDR3: TGTGCCAGCAGTTTATTCGGCGGGGGGGGCACCTATGGCTACACCTTC. It is translated as CASSLFGGGGTYGYTF.